The sequence of this T cell receptor (beta chain) was determined in a study of blood T cell repertoires in COVID-19. Study information: In each case, the material was cDNA or gDNA derived from T cells, B-cell-depleted T cells, or PBMCs.

This clone was detected only once. In the original workflow: Nucleated cell number was recorded as an estimate derived from reference gene primer amplification. TCRdb keeps only in-frame clones here, not all; method: immunoSEQ multiplex PCR. From that table come the V and J calls and clone size; the DNA was used to work out D and trimming. Of 200,000 to 300,000 clones in the sample, more than 75% were seen once. The CDR3 extends over 14 amino acids. V trimming: 0 bases; J trimming: 7 bases; junction bases outside the gene matches: 3. Germline CDR1 and CDR2: MNHNY and SVGAGI (reference sequence). The material sequenced was PBMCs or T cells enriched from blood (not recorded which). The rearrangement links TRBV6-6 to TRBJ1-3; 7 bases fit TRBD1. This sequence was found in a woman aged 18-35 years who had recovered from COVID-19. CDR3 region: CASSYSSGGNTIYF. DNA for the CDR3: TGTGCCAGCAGTTACTCGTCAGGGGGTAACACCATATATTTT.